This T cell receptor beta chain was documented in a study of T cells after yellow fever vaccination. This clonotype was counted at least ten times. TCRdb independently ran MiXCR on the 5' RACE reads; one entry per CDR3 protein. The sample carries roughly 120,000 distinct CDR3 sequences, 7.4% recorded once. Trimming took 3 bases from V and 4 from J, leaving 15 bases between them. Germline V lookup: CDR1 LGHNA, CDR2 YSLEER. This CDR3 region has 15 residues. The sequence was collected from a man younger than 30 who received the YFV17D yellow fever vaccine. The specimen comprised CD4+ T cells sorted from PBMCs, sampled roughly 10 days after the first yellow fever vaccination. J is TRBJ1-2 and V is TRBV4-3, with D possibly being TRBD1 (5 bases). The DNA of the CDR3 is TGCGCCAGCAGCCACCCCGGGACCGGGGGCTATGGCTACACCTTC. Its protein product is CASSHPGTGGYGYTF.